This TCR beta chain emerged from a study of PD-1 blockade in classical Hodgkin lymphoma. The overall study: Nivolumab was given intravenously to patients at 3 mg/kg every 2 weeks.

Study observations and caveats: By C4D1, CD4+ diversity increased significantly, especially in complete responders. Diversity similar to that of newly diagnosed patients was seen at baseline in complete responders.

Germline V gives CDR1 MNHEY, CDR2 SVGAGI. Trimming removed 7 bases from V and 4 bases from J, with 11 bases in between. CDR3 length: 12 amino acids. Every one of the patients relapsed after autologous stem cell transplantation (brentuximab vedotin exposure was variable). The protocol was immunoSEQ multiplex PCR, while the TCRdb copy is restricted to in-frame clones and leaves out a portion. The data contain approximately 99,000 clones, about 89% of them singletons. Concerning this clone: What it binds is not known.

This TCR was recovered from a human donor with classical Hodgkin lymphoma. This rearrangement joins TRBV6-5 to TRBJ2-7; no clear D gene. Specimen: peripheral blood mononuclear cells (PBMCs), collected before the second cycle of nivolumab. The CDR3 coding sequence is TGTGCCAGCACCGAAGGATGGTACGAGCAGTACTTC. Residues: CASTEGWYEQYF.